This TCR beta chain originates from a study of graft-versus-host responses after intestinal transplantation (dated by TCRdb to the early 2020s). As for the study more broadly: Multivisceral, liver-intestinal, or isolated intestinal transplants were received by the recipients. After intestinal transplantation, graft-versus-host and host-versus-graft alloreactive T cell clones were followed in the graft, circulation and bone marrow using bulk TCR-beta CDR3 sequencing. A cohort of 24 intestinal transplant recipients, including one retransplant, was enrolled, and a few patients lacking pretransplant specimens were excluded. Every recipient was given anti-thymocyte globulin induction, followed by around three years of maintenance tacrolimus and steroids. Rather than going through the commercial service, samples from a few later patients were sequenced in-house on an Illumina MiSeq and processed with MiXCR. A peak of at least 4% donor T cells among recipient peripheral blood mononuclear cells was the definition used for donor T cell macrochimerism. To identify alloreactive clones, pre-transplant mixed lymphocyte reaction products were sequenced and then compared with unstimulated pre-transplant donor and recipient T cells. On the study overall, not on this receptor specifically: In patients with donor T cell macrochimerism, the allografts had high GvH to HvG T cell clonal ratios. Early after transplant, declines in HvG clones were associated with peak levels of circulating GvH clones. The relatively low number and heterogeneity of intestinal transplant patients limited the conclusions. GvH clones were found in recipient bone marrow, and some of the GvH clones appeared earlier in ileal mucosa or blood, which is consistent with an intestinal mucosal origin.

Of note for this clone: The specificity of this receptor is unknown. Base qualities were left out, and no much larger clone turns up one base away.

The sample's time point label, in plain terms: cells obtained before transplantation from donor or recipient. CD3+CD4+ and CD3+CD8+ populations were FACS-sorted from unstimulated pre-transplant donor and recipient cells taken from spleen or lymph nodes. Between the V and J ends, shortened by 6 bases and 3 bases respectively, the junction contains 10 bases. From the germline V gene, CDR1 is MDHEN and CDR2 is SYDVKM. From the cysteine up to the phenylalanine, the CDR3 has a length of 13 residues. Of all the DNA, just the CDR3 is kept, 39 bases in frame from base 1. Receptor libraries were prepared by the immunoSEQ multiplex PCR assay. For most patients, genomic DNA was isolated using the Qiagen DNeasy Blood and Tissue Kit and was shipped frozen to Adaptive Biotechnologies for TCR sequencing. For most patients, genomic DNA was subjected to high-throughput TCR-beta CDR3 sequencing by Adaptive Biotechnologies. The authors' analysis ran thus. Adaptive's ImmunoSEQ software supplied the TCR sequencing data for more than 15 patients, while MiXCR and VDJtools were used to process a few other patients. To correct CD4 versus CD8 sorting errors, any sequence found in both subsets at a frequency ratio below 5:1 was removed. CDR3 nucleotide sequences shared by donor and recipient were removed because the origin of these sequences could not be assigned. At least 2-fold expansion over unstimulated cells and a minimum CFSE-low frequency of 0.002% (template counts) or 0.001% (read counts) were required for clones to be classified as alloreactive. Clones were considered mappable if detected in sequenced pre-transplant spleen, lymph node, or MLR CFSE-low populations of the donor or recipient. The cumulative frequency of alloreactive clones was calculated as a percentage of all sequences, weighted by copy number. In TCRdb, the immuneACCESS table is reduced to in-frame sequences with V and J assigned. These tables do not hold every clone; where another copy was compared, an unresolved V gene accounts for under half, and the others remain unexplained. V and J calls and clone size are those listed in that table; D and trimming were worked out from the DNA. The table for this sample lists 110,000 to 150,000 clones; about 93% of them were counted only once. The top ten hold around 0.2% of the sample.

The input for sequencing was unstimulated CD4+ T cells sorted from spleen or lymph node cells, taken before intestinal transplant. The TCR comes from a human donor who received an intestinal transplant. The chain uses TRBV28 and TRBJ2-3, with the D gene call left open. Here is the DNA: TGTGCCAGCAGCCCTGATGGGACAGATACGCAGTATTTT. Its protein is CASSPDGTDTQYF.